This entry concerns a single TCR beta chain. What this receptor recognizes is not known. No base-level quality is on record; no much larger clone is a single base apart. This entry comes from a study of blood T cell repertoires in COVID-19 (TCRdb year 2020). With regard to the full study: Collaborator samples came from the United States, Italy and Spain and covered acute and convalescent phases of COVID-19. The prospective study material was composed of cDNA or gDNA derived from T cells, B-cell-depleted T cells, or PBMCs. Deeply sampled blood TCRbeta repertoires from subjects exposed to, actively infected with, or recovered from COVID-19 were included in the dataset. The repertoires were made available in a free public database intended to serve as a resource for research on the immune response to SARS-CoV-2. The samples were drawn from the first 160 participants of the ongoing ImmuneRACE study and from more than 1,000 subjects provided by 6 global collaborators. The sample metadata nearly always contained a de-identified subject ID, COVID-19 status, age in years and sex. HLA class I and class II types, where available, came from metadata supplied by the sample provider rather than from assay-based typing.

One collaborating source in Seattle enrolled patients during active infection and followed them longitudinally through the course of disease. Whole blood was collected in K2EDTA tubes by collaborating institutions according to the institutions' own protocols. For TCRbeta analysis, collaborator samples were shipped as frozen whole blood, as isolated PBMCs, or as DNA extracted from either sample type. On the study overall, not on this receptor specifically: Clinical and demographic metadata were provided uncurated, with the amount varying by source and participant.

Counted from cysteine to phenylalanine, this CDR3 has 13 amino acids. Here the CDR3 DNA is all that survives: 39 bases in frame from base 1. Relative to germline, V is 1 base shorter and J is 8 bases shorter, with 11 bases between their ends. CDR1 and CDR2, per the germline V gene, are MDHEN and SYDVKM. The immunoSEQ Assay, a bias-controlled multiplex PCR, was used to amplify TCRbeta CDR3 regions from genomic DNA. From the authors' description of their analysis: Within the assay, amplification of reference gene primers was used to estimate how many nucleated cells each sample contained. To quantify the absolute abundance of each unique TCRbeta CDR3 rearrangement, sequence reads were collapsed and filtered. For each sample, productive Simpson clonality was calculated as the square root of Simpson's diversity index across productive rearrangements. In TCRdb, the immuneACCESS table is reduced to in-frame sequences with V and J assigned. These tables do not hold every clone; where another copy was compared, an unresolved V gene accounts for under half, and the others remain unexplained. V and J calls and clone size follow that table, whereas D and trimming were derived from the DNA. Across this sample there are roughly 320,000 clones, with around 90% seen only once. 5.5% to 8% of the sample comes from the top ten.

The sequence links TRBV28 to TRBJ1-2, with TRBD1 as a weak D call on 6 bases. The material sequenced was peripheral blood. The clonotype comes from a woman aged 50 to 65 with COVID-19, enrolled during active disease. The CDR3 region: CASSLLGARGYTF. The bases are TGTGCCAGCAGTTTATTGGGGGCGCGGGGCTACACCTTC.